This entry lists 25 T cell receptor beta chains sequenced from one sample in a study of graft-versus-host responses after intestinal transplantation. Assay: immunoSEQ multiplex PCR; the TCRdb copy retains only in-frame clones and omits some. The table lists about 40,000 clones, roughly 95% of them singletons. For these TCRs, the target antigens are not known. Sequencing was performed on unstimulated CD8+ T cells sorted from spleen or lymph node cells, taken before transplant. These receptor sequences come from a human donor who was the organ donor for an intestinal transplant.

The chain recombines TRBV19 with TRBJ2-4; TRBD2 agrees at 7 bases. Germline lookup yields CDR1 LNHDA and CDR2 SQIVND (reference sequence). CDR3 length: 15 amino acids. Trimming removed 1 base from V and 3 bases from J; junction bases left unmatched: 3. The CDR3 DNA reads TGTGCCAGTAGTATAGTAGGCGGGGGCAAAAACATTCAGTACTTC. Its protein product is CASSIVGGGKNIQYF. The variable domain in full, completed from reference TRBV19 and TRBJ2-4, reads DGGITQSPKYLFRKEGQNVTLSCEQNLNHDAMYWYRQDPGQGLRLIYYSQIVNDFQKGDIAEGYSVSREKKESFPLTVTSAQKNPTAFYLCASSIVGGGKNIQYFGAGTRLSVL.

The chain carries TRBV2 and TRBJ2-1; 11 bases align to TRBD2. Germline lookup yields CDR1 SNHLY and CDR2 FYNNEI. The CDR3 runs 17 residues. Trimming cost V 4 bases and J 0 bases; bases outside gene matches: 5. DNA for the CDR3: TGTGCCAGCAGTGTAACTAGCGGGGGTATCTCCTACAATGAGCAGTTCTTC. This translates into CASSVTSGGISYNEQFF.

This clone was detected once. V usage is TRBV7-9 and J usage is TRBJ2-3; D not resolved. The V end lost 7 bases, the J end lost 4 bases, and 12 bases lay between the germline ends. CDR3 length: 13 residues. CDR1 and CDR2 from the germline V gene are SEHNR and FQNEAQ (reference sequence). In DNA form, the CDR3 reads TGTGCCAGCATTCTTGGGGTCGCAGATACGCAGTATTTT. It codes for CASILGVADTQYF.

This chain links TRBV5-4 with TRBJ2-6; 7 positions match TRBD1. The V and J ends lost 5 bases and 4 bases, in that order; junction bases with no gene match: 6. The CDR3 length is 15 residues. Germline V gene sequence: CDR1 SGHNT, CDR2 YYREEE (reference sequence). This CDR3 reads CASSSQGSGANVLTF. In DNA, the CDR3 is TGTGCCAGCAGTTCACAGGGGTCGGGGGCCAACGTCCTGACTTTC.

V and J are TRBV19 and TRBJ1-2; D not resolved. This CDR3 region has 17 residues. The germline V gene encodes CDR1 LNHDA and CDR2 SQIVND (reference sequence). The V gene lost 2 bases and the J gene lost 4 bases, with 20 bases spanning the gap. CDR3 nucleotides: TGTGCCAGTAGTATACCCTACCGAGGGAGGATTTTCTATGGCTACACCTTC. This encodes CASSIPYRGRIFYGYTF.

For the CDR3, the DNA is TGTGCCAGCAGCTCTCACCCCCGGGACACATCCTACGAGCAGTACTTC. Residues: CASSSHPRDTSYEQYF. The chain has TRBV7-8 and TRBJ2-7; possible D gene TRBD1, 6 bases. V dropped 4 bases and J dropped 1 base, with 17 bases sitting between them. Germline CDR1 is SGHVS and CDR2 is FQNEAQ. The CDR3 is 16 residues long.

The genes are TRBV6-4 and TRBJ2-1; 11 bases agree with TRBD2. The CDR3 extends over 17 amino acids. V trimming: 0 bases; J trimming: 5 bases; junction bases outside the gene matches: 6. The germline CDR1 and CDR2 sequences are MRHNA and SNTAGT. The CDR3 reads CASSDSHSGGDHNEQFF. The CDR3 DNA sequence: TGTGCCAGCAGTGACTCTCATAGCGGGGGGGATCACAATGAGCAGTTCTTC.

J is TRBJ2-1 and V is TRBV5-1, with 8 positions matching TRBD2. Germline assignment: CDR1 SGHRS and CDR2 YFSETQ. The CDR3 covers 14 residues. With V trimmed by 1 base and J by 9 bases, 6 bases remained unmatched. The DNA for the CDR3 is TGCGCCAGCAGCTTGCTTACAAGCGGGGGTGAGCAGTTCTTC. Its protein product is CASSLLTSGGEQFF.

The CDR3 here is CASSLGGYQETQYF. CDR3 sequence (DNA): TGTGCCAGCAGCCTAGGGGGGTACCAAGAGACCCAGTACTTC. The V gene is TRBV7-6, the J gene TRBJ2-5, with D tentatively TRBD1 or TRBD2 (6 bases each). The V and J ends lost 5 bases and 0 bases respectively, with 10 bases between them. CDR1 is SGHVS, CDR2 FNYEAQ, per germline. The length of the CDR3 is 14 residues. Supplemented by reference TRBV7-6 and TRBJ2-5, the full variable domain reads GAGVSQSPRYKVTKRGQDVALRCDPISGHVSLYWYRQALGQGPEFLTYFNYEAQQDKSGLPNDRFSAERPEGSISTLTIQRTEQRDSAMYRCASSLGGYQETQYFGPGTRLLVL.

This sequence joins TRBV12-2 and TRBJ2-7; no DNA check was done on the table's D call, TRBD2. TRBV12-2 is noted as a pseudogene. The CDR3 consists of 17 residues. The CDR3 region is CASRSRKWTASSYEQYF. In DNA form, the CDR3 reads TGTGCAAGTCGCTCAAGAAAATGGACTGCTAGCTCCTACGAGCAGTACTTC.

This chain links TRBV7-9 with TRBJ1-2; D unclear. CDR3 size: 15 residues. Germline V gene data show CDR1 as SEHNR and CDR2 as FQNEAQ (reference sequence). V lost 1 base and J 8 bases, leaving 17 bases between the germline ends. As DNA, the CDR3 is TGTGCCAGCAGCTTAGGCCCCGGGCAGATCGGGGGCTACACCTTC. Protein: CASSLGPGQIGGYTF.

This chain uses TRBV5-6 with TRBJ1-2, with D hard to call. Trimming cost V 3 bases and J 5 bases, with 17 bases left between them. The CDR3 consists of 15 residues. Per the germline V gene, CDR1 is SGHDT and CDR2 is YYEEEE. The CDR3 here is CASSYPADLRYGYTF. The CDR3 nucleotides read TGTGCCAGCAGCTATCCCGCCGACTTACGGTATGGCTACACCTTC. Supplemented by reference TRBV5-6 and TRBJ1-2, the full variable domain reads DAGVTQSPTHLIKTRGQQVTLRCSPKSGHDTVSWYQQALGQGPQFIFQYYEEEERQRGNFPDRFSGHQFPNYSSELNVNALLLGDSALYLCASSYPADLRYGYTFGSGTRLTVV.

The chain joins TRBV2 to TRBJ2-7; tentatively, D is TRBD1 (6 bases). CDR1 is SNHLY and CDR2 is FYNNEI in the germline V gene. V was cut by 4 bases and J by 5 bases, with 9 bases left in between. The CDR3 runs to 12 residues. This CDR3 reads CASSVAGDEQYF. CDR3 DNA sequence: TGTGCCAGCAGTGTTGCAGGGGACGAGCAGTACTTC.

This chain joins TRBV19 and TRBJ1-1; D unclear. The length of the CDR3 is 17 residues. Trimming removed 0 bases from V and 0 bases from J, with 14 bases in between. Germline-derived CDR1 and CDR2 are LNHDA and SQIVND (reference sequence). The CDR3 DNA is TGTGCCAGTAGTATAGATCAGTCATTACTCATGAACACTGAAGCTTTCTTT. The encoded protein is CASSIDQSLLMNTEAFF.

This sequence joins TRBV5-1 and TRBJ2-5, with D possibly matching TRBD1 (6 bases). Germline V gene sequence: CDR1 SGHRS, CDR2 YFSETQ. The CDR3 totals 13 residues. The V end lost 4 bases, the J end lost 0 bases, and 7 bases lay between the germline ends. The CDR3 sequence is CASSGQYQETQYF. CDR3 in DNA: TGCGCCAGCAGCGGACAGTACCAAGAGACCCAGTACTTC.

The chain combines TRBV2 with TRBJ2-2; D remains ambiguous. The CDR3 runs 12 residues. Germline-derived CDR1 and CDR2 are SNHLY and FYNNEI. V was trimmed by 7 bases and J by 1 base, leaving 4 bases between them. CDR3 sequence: CASIRNTGELFF. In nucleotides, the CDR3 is TGTGCCAGCATCCGGAACACCGGGGAGCTGTTTTTT.

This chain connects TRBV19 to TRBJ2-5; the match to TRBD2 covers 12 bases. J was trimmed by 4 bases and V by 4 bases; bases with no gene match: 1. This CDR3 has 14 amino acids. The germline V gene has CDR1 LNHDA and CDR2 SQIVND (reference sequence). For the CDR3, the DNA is TGTGCCAGTAGTACTAGCGGGGGGGCAGAGACCCAGTACTTC. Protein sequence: CASSTSGGAETQYF.

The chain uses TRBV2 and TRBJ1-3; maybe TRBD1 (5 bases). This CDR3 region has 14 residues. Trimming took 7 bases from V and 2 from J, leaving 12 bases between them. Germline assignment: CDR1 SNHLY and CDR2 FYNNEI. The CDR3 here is CASIGADAGNTIYF. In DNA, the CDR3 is TGTGCCAGCATTGGGGCAGACGCTGGAAACACCATATATTTT.

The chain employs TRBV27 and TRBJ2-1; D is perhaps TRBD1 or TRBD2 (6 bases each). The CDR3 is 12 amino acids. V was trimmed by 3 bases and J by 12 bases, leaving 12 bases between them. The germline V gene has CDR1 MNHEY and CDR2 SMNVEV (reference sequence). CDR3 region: CASSLPGARQFF. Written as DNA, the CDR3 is TGTGCCAGCAGTTTGCCGGGGGCTCGGCAGTTCTTC.

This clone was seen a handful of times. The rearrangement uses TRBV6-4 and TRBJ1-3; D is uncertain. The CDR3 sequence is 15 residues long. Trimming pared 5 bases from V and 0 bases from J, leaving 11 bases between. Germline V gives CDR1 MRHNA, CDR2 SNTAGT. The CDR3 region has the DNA TGTGCCAGCAGTCCCGGACGGGACTCTGGAAACACCATATATTTT. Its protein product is CASSPGRDSGNTIYF.

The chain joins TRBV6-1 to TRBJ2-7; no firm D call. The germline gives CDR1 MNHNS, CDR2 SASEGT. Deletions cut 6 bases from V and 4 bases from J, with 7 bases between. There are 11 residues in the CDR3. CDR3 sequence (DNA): TGTGCCAGCAGCAACCGGTACGAGCAGTACTTC. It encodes CASSNRYEQYF.

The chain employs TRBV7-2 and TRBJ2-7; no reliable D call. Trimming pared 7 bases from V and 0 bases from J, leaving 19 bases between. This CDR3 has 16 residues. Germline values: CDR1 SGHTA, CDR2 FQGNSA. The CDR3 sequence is CASTIRPSPSSYEQYF. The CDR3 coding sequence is TGTGCCAGCACCATTAGACCTTCTCCGAGCTCCTACGAGCAGTACTTC.

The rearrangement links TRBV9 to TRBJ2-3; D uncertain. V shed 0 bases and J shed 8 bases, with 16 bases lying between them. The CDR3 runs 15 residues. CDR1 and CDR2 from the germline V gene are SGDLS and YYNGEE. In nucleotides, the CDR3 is TGTGCCAGCAGCGTAGAAGGATCCCTCCACGCTACGCAGTATTTT. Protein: CASSVEGSLHATQYF.

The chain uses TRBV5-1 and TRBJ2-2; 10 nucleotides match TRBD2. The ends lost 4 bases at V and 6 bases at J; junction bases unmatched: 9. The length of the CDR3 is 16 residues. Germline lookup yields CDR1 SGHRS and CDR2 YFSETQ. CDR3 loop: CASSPSSGGVPGELFF. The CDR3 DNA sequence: TGCGCCAGCAGCCCGTCTAGCGGGGGTGTTCCCGGGGAGCTGTTTTTT.

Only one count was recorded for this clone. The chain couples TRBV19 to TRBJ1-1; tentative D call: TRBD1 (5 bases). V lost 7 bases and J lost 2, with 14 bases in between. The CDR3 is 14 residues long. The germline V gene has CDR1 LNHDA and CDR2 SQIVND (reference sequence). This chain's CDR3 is CASTPRQLNTEAFF. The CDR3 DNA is TGTGCCAGTACGCCGCGACAGTTAAACACTGAAGCTTTCTTT.